The 4 T cell receptor beta chains below come from one sample, sequenced in a study of blood T cell repertoires in COVID-19. TCRdb keeps only in-frame clones here, not all; method: immunoSEQ multiplex PCR. This sample yields 300,000 to 450,000 clones, of which 81% are seen a single time; 1.1% belongs to the top ten. The sample consisted of peripheral blood. The source is a human donor with acute or convalescent COVID-19. The donor label of this sample is uncertain.

The chain recombines TRBV2 with TRBJ2-2; D possibly corresponds to TRBD1 (6 bases). The CDR3 is made up of 18 amino acids. From germline, CDR1 is SNHLY and CDR2 FYNNEI. Trimming shortened V by 5 bases and J by 1 base, and 20 bases separated the two germline ends. The CDR3 is CASSWGLGAGENTGELFF. The CDR3 DNA reads as TGTGCCAGCAGTTGGGGCCTGGGGGCAGGGGAGAACACCGGGGAGCTGTTTTTT.

This sequence joins TRBV5-6 and TRBJ2-7, with D maybe TRBD2 (6 bases). Germline CDR1 SGHDT, CDR2 YYEEEE. This CDR3 comprises 16 residues. Between the trimmed V and J ends, which lost 0 bases and 0 bases, there was a span of 13 bases. CDR3 residues: CASSLEVYGSSYEQYF. CDR3 nucleotide sequence: TGTGCCAGCAGCTTGGAGGTTTACGGGAGCTCCTACGAGCAGTACTTC.

The genes are TRBV28 and TRBJ1-2; possible D gene TRBD1, 5 bases. The CDR3 is 13 amino acids. Germline-derived CDR1 and CDR2 are MDHEN and SYDVKM. V was trimmed by 5 bases and J by 3 bases, leaving 10 bases between them. CDR3 protein: CASSPRRDYGYTF. The CDR3 nucleotides are TGTGCCAGCAGTCCCCGCAGGGACTATGGCTACACCTTC.

The V gene is TRBV7-8, the J gene TRBJ1-4; the match to TRBD1 covers 11 bases. The V and J ends lost 4 bases and 7 bases, in that order; junction bases with no gene match: 5. The CDR3 extends over 15 amino acids. The germline V gene has CDR1 SGHVS and CDR2 FQNEAQ. This CDR3 reads CASSSGQGAFEKLFF. CDR3 nucleotides: TGTGCCAGCAGCTCAGGACAGGGGGCTTTTGAAAAACTGTTTTTT.